This T cell receptor beta chain came from a study of CD8 T cells in Susac syndrome. Study as a whole: Intravenous immunoglobulin alone or corticosteroids were being given to patients with Susac syndrome at blood draw, unless they were therapy-naive.

An input of roughly 0.45 to 1 ug of RNA was subjected to reverse transcription using random hexamers. A multiplex approach, immunoSEQ multiplex PCR, amplified TCR beta CDR3 across 54 Vbeta and 13 Jbeta. TCRdb redid the calling of the immunoSEQ multiplex PCR reads with MiXCR, one entry per CDR3 protein. Altogether approximately 190,000 distinct CDR3 sequences are present, almost 96% being singletons, with the ten largest covering around 0.1%. Deletions cut 10 bases from V and 6 bases from J, with 16 bases between. The CDR3 loop spans 13 amino acids. High-throughput TCR beta sequencing covered peripheral CD8+ and CD4+ T cells. Recently defined diagnostic criteria for definite or probable disease were fulfilled by Susac syndrome patients.

The receptor comes from a human donor with Susac syndrome. Sequencing was performed on CD4+ T cells from PBMCs. This chain uses TRBV12-3 or TRBV12-4 with TRBJ2-1, with D perhaps matching TRBD1 (8 bases). The CDR3 DNA is TGTGCCACCGGACAGGGACTATTCAATGAGCAGTTCTTC. This gives the protein CATGQGLFNEQFF.